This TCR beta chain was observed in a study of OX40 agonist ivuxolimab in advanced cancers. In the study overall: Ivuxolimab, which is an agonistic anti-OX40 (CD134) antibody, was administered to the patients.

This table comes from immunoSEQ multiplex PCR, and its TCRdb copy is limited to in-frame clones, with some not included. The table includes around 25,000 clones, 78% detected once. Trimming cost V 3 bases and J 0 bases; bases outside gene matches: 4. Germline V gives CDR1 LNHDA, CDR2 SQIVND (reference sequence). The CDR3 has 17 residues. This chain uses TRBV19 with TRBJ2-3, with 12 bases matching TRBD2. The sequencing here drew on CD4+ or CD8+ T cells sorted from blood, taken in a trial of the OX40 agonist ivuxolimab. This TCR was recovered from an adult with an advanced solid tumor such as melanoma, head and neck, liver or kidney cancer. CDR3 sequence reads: CASSMTSGSSSTDTQYF. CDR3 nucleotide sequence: TGTGCCAGTAGTATGACTAGCGGGAGCTCTAGCACAGATACGCAGTATTTT.